This TCR beta chain was sequenced in a study of technical replicates of blood from a handful of donors. The CDR3 extends over 16 amino acids. The V and J ends lost 6 bases and 5 bases respectively, with 23 bases between them. Germline V gene data show CDR1 as MDHEN and CDR2 as SYDVKM. Method: immunoSEQ multiplex PCR; TCRdb's copy keeps in-frame clones and lacks some. This repertoire shows around 72,000 clones, 91% found once; its top ten account for about 0.36%. This clonotype was sampled from a human donor in good health. Some clones in this sample may be carry-over from other donors' samples. The sequenced material came from T cells isolated from PBMCs. V is TRBV28 and J is TRBJ2-7; D is uncertain. CDR3 sequence reads: CASRVGSAAPPHEQYF. CDR3 nucleotides: TGTGCCAGCAGGGTGGGCTCCGCTGCGCCGCCCCACGAGCAGTACTTC.